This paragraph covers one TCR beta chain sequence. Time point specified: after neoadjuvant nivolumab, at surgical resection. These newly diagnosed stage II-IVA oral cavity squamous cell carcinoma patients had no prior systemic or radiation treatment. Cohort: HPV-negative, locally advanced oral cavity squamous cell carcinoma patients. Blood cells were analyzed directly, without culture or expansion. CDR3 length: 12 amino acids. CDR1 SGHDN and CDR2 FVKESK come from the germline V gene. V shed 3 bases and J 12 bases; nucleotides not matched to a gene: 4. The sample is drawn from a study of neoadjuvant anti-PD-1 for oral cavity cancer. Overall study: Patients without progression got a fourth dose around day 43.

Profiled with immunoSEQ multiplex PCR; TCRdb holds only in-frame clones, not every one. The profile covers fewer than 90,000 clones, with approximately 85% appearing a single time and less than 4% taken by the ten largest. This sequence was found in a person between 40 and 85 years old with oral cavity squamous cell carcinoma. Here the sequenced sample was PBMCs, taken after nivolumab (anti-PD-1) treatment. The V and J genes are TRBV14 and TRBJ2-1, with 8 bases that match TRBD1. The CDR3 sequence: CASSQGQVWQFF. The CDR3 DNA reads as TGTGCCAGCAGCCAGGGACAGGTCTGGCAGTTCTTC.